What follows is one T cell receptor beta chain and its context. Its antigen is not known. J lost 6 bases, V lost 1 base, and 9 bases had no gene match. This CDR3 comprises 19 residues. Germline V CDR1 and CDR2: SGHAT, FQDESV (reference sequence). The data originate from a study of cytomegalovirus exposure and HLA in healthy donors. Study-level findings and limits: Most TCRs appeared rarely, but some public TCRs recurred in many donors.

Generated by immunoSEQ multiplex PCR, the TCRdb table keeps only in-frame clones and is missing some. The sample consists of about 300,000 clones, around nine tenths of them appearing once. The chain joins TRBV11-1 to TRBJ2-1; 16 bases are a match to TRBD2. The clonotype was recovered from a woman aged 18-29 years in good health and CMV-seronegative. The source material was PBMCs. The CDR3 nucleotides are TGTGCCAGCAGCTTAGTGACCGGGACTAGCGGGAGGGCCGCCAATGAGCAGTTCTTC. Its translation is CASSLVTGTSGRAANEQFF.